The 23 T cell receptor beta chains in this list originate from one sample, sequenced in a study of CD8+CD57+ T cells in acquired aplastic anemia. Genomic DNA, serving as template, underwent TCR beta VDJ and CDR3 profiling. TCRdb passed the reads through MiXCR, listing each CDR3 protein once. The repertoire holds approximately 59,000 distinct CDR3 sequences, with just over 55% as singletons. Individuals selected for sequencing had exhibited CD8+CD57+ cell expansion on flow cytometry. Specimen: sorted CD4+, CD8+, or CD8+CD57+ T cells (not recorded which) from PBMCs. The receptors shown here come from a human donor with aplastic anemia.

This clonotype was detected ten times or more. This rearrangement joins TRBV4-2 to TRBJ2-6; D might be TRBD2 (5 bases). This CDR3 spans 19 amino acids. Germline V gene sequence: CDR1 LGHNA, CDR2 YNFKEQ. Trimming shortened V by 1 base and J by 3 bases, and 19 bases separated the two germline ends. Written as DNA, the CDR3 is TGTGCCAGCAGCCAAGCCGAGAGGGCTTCGTGGTTTGGGGCCAACGTCCTGACTTTC. It is translated as CASSQAERASWFGANVLTF.

The J gene is TRBJ1-5, the V gene TRBV24-1, with 8 bases lining up with TRBD1. Germline CDR1 reads KGHDR; CDR2 reads SFDVKD. This CDR3 spans 14 amino acids. With 3 bases clipped from V and 5 bases from J, the junction kept 2 bases outside the gene matches. CDR3 amino acids: CATSDRQGYQPQHF. In DNA form, the CDR3 reads TGTGCCACCAGTGATCGACAGGGGTATCAGCCCCAGCATTTT.

This clonotype was picked up many times. The chain recombines TRBV5-6 with TRBJ1-2, with D possibly TRBD1 on 5 matching bases. The CDR3 has 13 residues. CDR1 is SGHDT, CDR2 YYEEEE, per germline. Trimming cost V 4 bases and J 6 bases, with 13 bases left between them. CDR3 region: CASSQSQGHGYTF. As DNA, the CDR3 is TGTGCCAGCAGCCAATCCCAGGGACATGGCTACACCTTC.

This clonotype has a handful of counts. The chain carries TRBV10-3 and TRBJ2-7; 10 nucleotides line up with TRBD1. The CDR3 loop spans 14 amino acids. With V trimmed by 6 bases and J by 1 base, 3 bases remained unmatched. Germline assignment: CDR1 ENHRY and CDR2 SYGVKD. The CDR3 DNA follows: TGTGCCATCAGCGCGGACAGGGGGTCCTACGAGCAGTACTTC. It specifies CAISADRGSYEQYF.

The rearrangement links TRBV14 to TRBJ1-1, with D uncertain. CDR1 and CDR2 (germline): SGHDN, FVKESK. Trimming stripped 3 bases from V and 0 bases from J, with 11 bases between. The CDR3 loop spans 15 amino acids. The CDR3 region has the DNA TGTGCCAGCAGCCACAACCCCAGCATGAACACTGAAGCTTTCTTT. It specifies CASSHNPSMNTEAFF.

The sample holds many counts of this clonotype. The chain is built from TRBV7-9 and TRBJ2-2; 8 bases line up with TRBD2. This CDR3 has 15 amino acids. Trimming cost V 5 bases and J 6 bases; bases outside gene matches: 8. CDR1 and CDR2 (germline): SEHNR, FQNEAQ (reference sequence). The CDR3 protein is CASSPGTRRSGELFF. In DNA form, the CDR3 reads TGTGCCAGCAGCCCCGGGACTAGAAGATCCGGGGAGCTGTTTTTT.

In the case of this clonotype: This may arise from a read error, as a much more abundant clone is one base away. The J gene is TRBJ2-1, the V gene TRBV4-2; 8 bases match TRBD2. Germline lookup yields CDR1 LGHNA and CDR2 YNFKEQ. The CDR3 length is 17 residues. The CDR3, as DNA: TGTGCCAGCAGCCAAGAGGAGCGGGGGTTCTCCTACAATGAGCAGCTCTTC. Protein sequence: CASSQEERGFSYNEQLF.

The chain links TRBV10-2 to TRBJ2-7; 7 bases line up with TRBD1. The CDR3 extends over 12 amino acids. The ends lost 7 bases at V and 2 bases at J; junction bases unmatched: 2. CDR1 WSHSY and CDR2 SAAADI come from the germline V gene. The CDR3 DNA is TGCGCCAGCACCCAGGGGGCCTACGAGCAGTACTTC. It encodes CASTQGAYEQYF.

V usage is TRBV7-4 and J usage is TRBJ1-2; weak D call: TRBD1 (6 bases). The V gene's germline CDR1 is SGHVT and CDR2 SQSDAQ. Trimming stripped 0 bases from V and 0 bases from J, with 17 bases between. This CDR3 comprises 18 residues. The CDR3 is CASSLASRRTVTNYGYTF. DNA of the CDR3: TGTGCCAGCAGCTTAGCCTCGCGGCGGACAGTAACTAACTATGGCTACACCTTC.

This chain links TRBV2 with TRBJ1-2; D is possibly TRBD1 (6 bases). The CDR3 is 15 amino acids. Germline V gives CDR1 SNHLY, CDR2 FYNNEI. Trimming left V 7 bases short and J 8 bases short, with 23 bases between. The CDR3 DNA is TGTGCCAGCACTTCCCTCGACAGGCCTCTTCGGGGCTACACCTTC. It translates to CASTSLDRPLRGYTF.

This rearrangement joins TRBV29-1 to TRBJ2-3; D gene unclear. Germline V gene lookup returns CDR1 SQVTM and CDR2 ANQGSEA. The CDR3 consists of 13 residues. V lost 7 bases and J 0 bases, leaving 11 bases between the germline ends. CDR3 sequence (DNA): TGCAGCGCTACCCCTCCTAGCACAGATACGCAGTATTTT. Its protein product is CSATPPSTDTQYF.

The V call is TRBV5-1, the J call TRBJ1-2; 9 bases align to TRBD1. J was trimmed by 13 bases and V by 0 bases; bases with no gene match: 7. The CDR3 sequence is 13 residues long. Per the germline V gene, CDR1 is SGHRS and CDR2 is YFSETQ. The CDR3 protein is CASSLEGDRAITF. In DNA, the CDR3 is TGCGCCAGCAGCTTGGAAGGGGACAGGGCCATCACCTTC. The entire variable domain, with the rest obtained from reference TRBV5-1 and TRBJ1-2, is as follows: KAGVTQTPRYLIKTRGQQVTLSCSPISGHRSVSWYQQTPGQGLQFLFEYFSETQRNKGNFPGRFSGRQFSNSRSEMNVSTLELGDSALYLCASSLEGDRAITFGSGTRLTVV.

This chain links TRBV10-3 with TRBJ2-1; 8 positions match TRBD2. This CDR3 contains 16 residues. V was pared by 4 bases and J by 4 bases, with 9 bases of the junction left unmatched. The germline V gene encodes CDR1 ENHRY and CDR2 SYGVKD. The CDR3 protein is CAISAQAGAIYNEQFF. CDR3 sequence (DNA): TGTGCCATCAGTGCCCAAGCGGGGGCCATTTACAATGAGCAGTTCTTC.

The V gene is TRBV7-3, the J gene TRBJ1-1; no firm D call. The CDR3 length is 15 residues. CDR1 and CDR2 from the germline V gene are SGHTA and FQGTGA. V lost 2 bases to trimming and J lost 7 bases, with 17 bases between them. The CDR3 bases are TGTGCCAGCAGCTTATCAGGCGGAGGGCAAGATGAAGCTTTCTTT. It specifies CASSLSGGGQDEAFF.

The V call is TRBV10-1, the J call TRBJ2-7, with a possible D match to TRBD1 (5 bases). CDR1 and CDR2 from the germline V gene are WNHNN and SYGVQD (reference sequence). Trimming removed 0 bases from V and 7 bases from J, with 13 bases in between. The CDR3 has 14 amino acids. The CDR3 bases are TGCGCCAGCAGTGAGTCAGAAGAGAGACAGGAGCAGTACGTC. Its protein is CASSESEERQEQYV.

The rearrangement links TRBV2 to TRBJ2-3, with D unclear. Trimming removed 6 bases at V and 10 bases at J, with 14 bases between. The CDR3 has 12 residues. Per germline, CDR1 SNHLY and CDR2 FYNNEI. DNA for the CDR3: TGTGCCAGCAGCTTTAAAGACATCCCGCAGTATTTT. This translates into CASSFKDIPQYF.

The rearrangement links TRBV19 to TRBJ1-6, with a weak D call TRBD1 (5 bases). The CDR3 has 14 residues. Germline V gene lookup returns CDR1 LNHDA and CDR2 SQIVND (reference sequence). V was shortened by 7 bases and J by 6 bases, with 13 bases between the two germline ends. DNA for the CDR3: TGTGCCAGTACCTTTGACAGTCTTAATTCACCCCTCCACTTT. Translating gives CASTFDSLNSPLHF.

This clonotype is judged medium-sized (0.01 to 0.1%). The chain carries TRBV10-3 and TRBJ2-5; possibly TRBD1 or TRBD2 for D (5 bases each). Germline V gene lookup returns CDR1 ENHRY and CDR2 SYGVKD. There are 13 residues in the CDR3. Trimming took 6 bases from V and 1 from J, leaving 9 bases between them. The CDR3 DNA reads TGTGCCATCAGCCCCGGGACCCAAGAGACCCAGTACTTC. Encoded protein: CAISPGTQETQYF.

This clonotype came up many times. CDR3 loop: CASSVGAASNNEQFF. The CDR3 DNA reads TGTGCCAGCAGCGTAGGGGCAGCGTCCAACAATGAGCAGTTCTTC. The rearrangement joins TRBV9 to TRBJ2-1; D gene uncertain. Trimming cost V 0 bases and J 5 bases, with 12 bases left between them. The CDR3 contains 15 residues. Germline lookup yields CDR1 SGDLS and CDR2 YYNGEE. Together with reference TRBV9 and TRBJ2-1, the CDR3 gives the full variable domain: DSGVTQTPKHLITATGQRVTLRCSPRSGDLSVYWYQQSLDQGLQFLIQYYNGEERAKGNILERFSAQQFPDLHSELNLSSLELGDSALYFCASSVGAASNNEQFFGPGTRLTVL.

The rearrangement uses TRBV20-1 and TRBJ1-1, with TRBD1 identical over 8 bases. The CDR3 loop spans 15 amino acids. Per germline, CDR1 DFQATT and CDR2 SNEGSKA (reference sequence). V was pared by 2 bases and J by 0 bases, with 5 bases of the junction left unmatched. CDR3 nucleotide sequence: TGCAGTGCTAGATCGGACAGGGACCTGAACACTGAAGCTTTCTTT. Amino acid sequence: CSARSDRDLNTEAFF.

Many counts were recorded for this clonotype. The V and J genes are TRBV7-8 and TRBJ2-7; D not resolved. Germline loops: CDR1 SGHVS, CDR2 FQNEAQ. V shed 5 bases and J shed 3 bases, with 14 bases lying between them. This CDR3 spans 14 amino acids. The CDR3 nucleotides read TGTGCCAGCAGCCTACCAGAAAACAGCTACGAGCAGTACTTC. Protein: CASSLPENSYEQYF.

The gene calls are TRBV25-1 and TRBJ2-1; D may be TRBD1 (6 bases). The CDR3 sequence is 13 residues long. V shed 9 bases and J shed 3 bases, with 12 bases lying between them. The germline V gene encodes CDR1 MGHDK and CDR2 SYGVNS. The chain's CDR3 is CASKNRDYNEQFF. The CDR3 DNA is TGTGCCAGTAAGAACAGGGACTACAATGAGCAGTTCTTC.

This clonotype was recorded only once. This chain uses TRBV19 with TRBJ2-3; a possible D gene is TRBD1 (5 bases). Germline V gives CDR1 LNHDA, CDR2 SQIVND (reference sequence). The CDR3 extends over 15 amino acids. The V gene lost 5 bases and the J gene lost 0 bases, with 12 bases spanning the gap. The CDR3 nucleotides read TGTGCCAGTAGTTACAGGTCCTCTAGCACAGATACGCAGTATTTT. Its translation is CASSYRSSSTDTQYF.